The clone carrying this TCR beta chain was found a few times. This sample is part of a study of blood T cell repertoires in COVID-19. Study-level information: Sites in the United States, Italy and Spain provided acute and convalescent COVID-19 samples. PBMCs, B-cell-depleted T cells, or T cells were the source of the cDNA or gDNA that made up the material.

Germline V gene data show CDR1 as SGDLS and CDR2 as YYNGEE. V was clipped by 0 bases and J by 7 bases; unmatched bases: 1. The CDR3 runs to 15 residues. Authors' methods: Amplified reference gene primers provided the basis for estimating nucleated cell counts. The protocol was immunoSEQ multiplex PCR, while the TCRdb copy is restricted to in-frame clones and leaves out a portion. Clonal size and the V and J genes are those of that table, whereas D and trimming came from the DNA. The table has about 140,000 clones, approximately 78% seen once. This receptor was obtained from a man in his 60s who had recovered from COVID-19. This chain joins TRBV9 and TRBJ2-1; TRBD2 aligns across 13 bases. Sequencing used peripheral blood. CDR3 DNA: TGTGCCAGCAGCGTAGGGACTAGCGGGAGAAATGAGCAGTTCTTC. Translated, it gives CASSVGTSGRNEQFF. Filled out from reference TRBV9 and TRBJ2-1, the complete variable domain reads DSGVTQTPKHLITATGQRVTLRCSPRSGDLSVYWYQQSLDQGLQFLIQYYNGEERAKGNILERFSAQQFPDLHSELNLSSLELGDSALYFCASSVGTSGRNEQFFGPGTRLTVL.